This record covers a single T cell receptor beta chain. One end of the junction does not line up with germline, which may come from a read error. The use of a sample-barcoded 5' primer and a J-beta primer mix characterized a second PCR of 7 to 11 cycles. TCRdb itself ran the 5' RACE reads through MiXCR, one entry per CDR3 protein. This table holds hundreds of thousands of distinct CDR3 sequences, around half found once. CDR3 size: 14 residues. CDR1 and CDR2 (germline): MNHNS, SASEGT. Ranging in age from about 6 to 95, the donors were healthy Caucasian individuals from Russia. These data belong to a study of blood T cells in healthy people across ages.

The J gene is TRBJ2-1, the V gene TRBV6-1; no definite D call. This sequence originates from a woman aged 55-69 years in good health. The sequenced sample was blood. The CDR3 sequence is CASGEVGSYNEQFF. Written as DNA, the CDR3 is TGTGCCAGCGGTGAAGTGGGGTCCTACAATGAGCAGTTCTTC.